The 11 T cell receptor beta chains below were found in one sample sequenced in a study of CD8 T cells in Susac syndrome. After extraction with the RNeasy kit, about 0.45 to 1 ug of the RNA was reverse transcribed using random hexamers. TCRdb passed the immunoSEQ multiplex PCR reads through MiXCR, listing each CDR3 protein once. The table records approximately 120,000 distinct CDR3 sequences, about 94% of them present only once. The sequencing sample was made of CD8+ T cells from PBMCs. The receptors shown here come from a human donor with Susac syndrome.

The CDR3 region has the DNA TGTGCCAGCAGTTCCCCCTGGAGGCAATACGAGCAGTACTTC. It specifies CASSSPWRQYEQYF. The V call is TRBV2, the J call TRBJ2-7; weak D call: TRBD2 (5 bases). V lost 5 bases to trimming and J lost 4 bases, with 15 bases between them. The CDR3 is 14 residues long. Looked up from germline, CDR1 is SNHLY and CDR2 is FYNNEI.

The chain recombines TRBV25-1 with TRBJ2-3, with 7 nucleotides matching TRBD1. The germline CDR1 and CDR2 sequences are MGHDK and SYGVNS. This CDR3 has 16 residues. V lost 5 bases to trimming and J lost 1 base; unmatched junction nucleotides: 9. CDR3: CASSPQGVRGTDTQYF. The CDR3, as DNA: TGTGCCAGCAGTCCTCAGGGGGTTCGAGGCACAGATACGCAGTATTTT. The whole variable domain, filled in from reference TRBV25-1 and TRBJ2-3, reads EADIYQTPRYLVIGTGKKITLECSQTMGHDKMYWYQQDPGMELHLIHYSYGVNSTEKGDLSSESTVSRIRTEHFPLTLESARPSHTSQYLCASSPQGVRGTDTQYFGPGTRLTVL.

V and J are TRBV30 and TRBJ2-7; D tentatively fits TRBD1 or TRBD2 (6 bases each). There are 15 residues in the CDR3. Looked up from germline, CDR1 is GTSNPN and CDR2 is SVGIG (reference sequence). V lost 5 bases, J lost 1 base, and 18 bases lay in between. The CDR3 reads CAWDEGEAGSYEQYF. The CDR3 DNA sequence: TGTGCCTGGGACGAGGGGGAGGCTGGTTCCTACGAGCAGTACTTC.

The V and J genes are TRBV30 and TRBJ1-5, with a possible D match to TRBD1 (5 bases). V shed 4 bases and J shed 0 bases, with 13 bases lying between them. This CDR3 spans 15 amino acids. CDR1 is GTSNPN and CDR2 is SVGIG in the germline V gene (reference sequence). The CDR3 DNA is TGTGCCTGGACGCCGGGGACCTATAGCAATCAGCCCCAGCATTTT. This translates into CAWTPGTYSNQPQHF. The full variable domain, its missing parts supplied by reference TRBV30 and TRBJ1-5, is SQTIHQWPATLVQPVGSPLSLECTVEGTSNPNLYWYRQAAGRGLQLLFYSVGIGQISSEVPQNLSASRPQDRQFILSSKKLLLSDSGFYLCAWTPGTYSNQPQHFGDGTRLSIL.

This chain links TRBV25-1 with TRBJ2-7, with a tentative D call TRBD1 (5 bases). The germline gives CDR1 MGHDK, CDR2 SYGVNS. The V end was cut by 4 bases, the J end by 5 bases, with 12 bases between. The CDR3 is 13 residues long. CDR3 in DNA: TGTGCCAGCAGTGCAGGGAAAATCCACGAGCAGTACTTC. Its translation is CASSAGKIHEQYF.

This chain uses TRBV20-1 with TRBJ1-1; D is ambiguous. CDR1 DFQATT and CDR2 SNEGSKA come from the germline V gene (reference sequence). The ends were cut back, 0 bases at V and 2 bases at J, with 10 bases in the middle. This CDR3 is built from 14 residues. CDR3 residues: CSARDPSGNTEAFF. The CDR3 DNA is TGCAGTGCTAGAGATCCCTCGGGTAACACTGAAGCTTTCTTT.

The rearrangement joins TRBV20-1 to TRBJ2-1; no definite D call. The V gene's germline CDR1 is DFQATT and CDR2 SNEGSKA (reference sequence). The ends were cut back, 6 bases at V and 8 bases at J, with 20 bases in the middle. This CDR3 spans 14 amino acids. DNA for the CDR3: TGCAGTGCACCGCAGGATTTTGTGCAACATGAGCAGTTCTTC. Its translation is CSAPQDFVQHEQFF.

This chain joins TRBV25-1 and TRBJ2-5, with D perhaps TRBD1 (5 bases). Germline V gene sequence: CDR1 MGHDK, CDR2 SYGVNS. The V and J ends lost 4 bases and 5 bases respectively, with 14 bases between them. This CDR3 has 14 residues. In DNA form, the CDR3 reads TGTGCCAGCAGTGTGCGGCTCCCAGGGGAGACCCAGTACTTC. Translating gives CASSVRLPGETQYF.

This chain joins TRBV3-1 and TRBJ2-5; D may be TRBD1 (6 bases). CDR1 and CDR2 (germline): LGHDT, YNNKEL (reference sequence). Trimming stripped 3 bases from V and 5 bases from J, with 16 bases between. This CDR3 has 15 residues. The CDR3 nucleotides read TGTGCCAGCAGCCAGGAACAGGGTTTACGTGAGACCCAGTACTTC. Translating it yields CASSQEQGLRETQYF.

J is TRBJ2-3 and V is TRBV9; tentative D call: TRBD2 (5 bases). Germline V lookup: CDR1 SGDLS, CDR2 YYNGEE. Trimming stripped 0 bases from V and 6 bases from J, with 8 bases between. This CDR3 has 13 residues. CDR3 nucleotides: TGTGCCAGCAGCGTAGGTTCGGGGGATACGCAGTATTTT. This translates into CASSVGSGDTQYF.

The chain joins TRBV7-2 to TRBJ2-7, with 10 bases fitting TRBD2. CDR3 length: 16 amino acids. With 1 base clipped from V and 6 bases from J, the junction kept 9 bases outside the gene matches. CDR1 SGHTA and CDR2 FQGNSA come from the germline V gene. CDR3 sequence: CASSLVGASGSSEQYF. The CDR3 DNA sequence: TGTGCCAGCAGCTTAGTAGGGGCTAGCGGGAGCTCCGAGCAGTACTTC.